This T cell receptor (beta chain) was sequenced during a study of beta chain features in type 1 diabetes. Study-level findings and limits: In the patient group, naive, central memory and Treg TCRB repertoires seemed more alike than in the healthy donor group.

Germline V lookup: CDR1 MDHEN, CDR2 SYDVKM. CDR3 length equals 13 residues. Trimming removed 2 bases at V and 4 bases at J, with 6 bases between. Regarding this clone: Its target is not known.

Purity exceeded 98% in all sorted populations. Sequencing targeted expressed TCRB transcripts, as all isolated RNA had been reverse transcribed. Average reads for naive, central memory and regulatory T cell samples were about 3.57 million. TCRdb's copy holds only in-frame clones and misses some; the assay was immunoSEQ multiplex PCR. Of about half a million clones listed, 30% are singletons. The chain has TRBV28 and TRBJ1-5; the D is unclear. Input material: naive CD4+ T cells from blood. The TCR was taken from a man aged 18-30 years in good health. In DNA, the CDR3 is TGTGCCAGCAGTTTAGTACAGAATCAGCCCCAGCATTTT. This encodes CASSLVQNQPQHF.